These 30 T cell receptor beta chains came from one sample sequenced in a study of blood T cell repertoires in COVID-19. Clones were read by immunoSEQ multiplex PCR, and TCRdb kept only the in-frame ones, dropping some. This sample has approximately 97,000 clones, with 75% to 90% found just once. The sample comprised peripheral blood. Receptor source: a man aged 80 or over with acute or convalescent COVID-19.

This clone was detected only a few times. The V call is TRBV7-8, the J call TRBJ2-7; 8 bases line up with TRBD2. The CDR3 spans 18 residues. Trimming took 0 bases from V and 2 from J; bases not matched to a gene: 12. The germline V gene has CDR1 SGHVS and CDR2 FQNEAQ. The CDR3 coding sequence is TGTGCCAGCAGCTTAGCCCAAATCTCCGGGGGGGTTACCTACGAGCAGTACTTC. Translation gives CASSLAQISGGVTYEQYF.

The chain recombines TRBV27 with TRBJ2-5; TRBD1 matches at 11 bases. J lost 4 bases, V lost 0 bases, and 4 bases had no gene match. This CDR3 contains 16 residues. Germline V CDR1 and CDR2: MNHEY, SMNVEV (reference sequence). Here the CDR3 DNA reads TGTGCCAGCAGTTTATCGAGGACAGGGGGCTTAGAGACCCAGTACTTC. Translating gives CASSLSRTGGLETQYF.

V gene TRBV7-2 combines with J gene TRBJ1-5, with unresolved D. Germline V gene lookup returns CDR1 SGHTA and CDR2 FQGNSA. V was cut by 4 bases and J by 5 bases, with 18 bases left in between. This CDR3 is built from 16 residues. The CDR3 here is CASSSHGPHEDQPQHF. The CDR3 bases are TGTGCCAGCAGCTCCCATGGTCCTCACGAGGATCAGCCCCAGCATTTT.

This chain links TRBV13 with TRBJ2-4; D remains ambiguous. The germline V and J ends were trimmed by 3 bases and 4 bases, with 4 bases remaining between them. Germline CDR1 and CDR2: PRHDT and FYEKMQ (reference sequence). The CDR3 covers 12 residues. In DNA form, the CDR3 reads TGTGCCAGCAGCTTCGGGAAAAACATTCAGTACTTC. Its translation is CASSFGKNIQYF.

The rearrangement uses TRBV28 and TRBJ2-1; 10 bases are shared with TRBD2. Per the germline V gene, CDR1 is MDHEN and CDR2 is SYDVKM. The CDR3 loop spans 15 amino acids. Germline trimming cut 3 bases from V and 4 bases from J; bases unmatched to any gene: 3. The CDR3, as DNA: TGTGCCAGCAGTTTGCTAGCGGGAGTGTACAATGAGCAGTTCTTC. Protein: CASSLLAGVYNEQFF. Full variable domain (missing parts from reference TRBV28 and TRBJ2-1): DVKVTQSSRYLVKRTGEKVFLECVQDMDHENMFWYRQDPGLGLRLIYFSYDVKMKEKGDIPEGYSVSREKKERFSLILESASTNQTSMYLCASSLLAGVYNEQFFGPGTRLTVL.

With respect to this clone: At one end, the junction sequence differs from germline, possibly due to a read error. The rearrangement links TRBV20-1 to TRBJ1-1, with 7 positions matching TRBD1. CDR3 length: 11 amino acids. The germline gives CDR1 DFQATT, CDR2 SNEGSKA (reference sequence). CDR3 sequence (DNA): TGCAGTGCAGGACAGGTCCCGAGGGTCTCCTTT. It specifies CSAGQVPRVSF.

V gene TRBV20-1 combines with J gene TRBJ2-7; 8 bases fit TRBD2. V was clipped by 3 bases and J by 4 bases; unmatched bases: 11. The CDR3 runs to 15 residues. Looked up from germline, CDR1 is DFQATT and CDR2 is SNEGSKA (reference sequence). The CDR3 is CSASPGAGEVYEQYF. Written as DNA, the CDR3 is TGCAGTGCTAGTCCTGGAGCGGGGGAGGTGTACGAGCAGTACTTC.

The rearrangement joins TRBV12-5 to TRBJ1-3, with D maybe TRBD1 (6 bases). V was trimmed by 1 base and J by 0 bases, leaving 10 bases between them. Germline CDR1 LGHNT, CDR2 FRNRAP. The CDR3 is 16 residues long. The CDR3 coding sequence is TGTGCTAGTGGTTTGGAGGGGGTAAACTCTGGAAACACCATATATTTT. As protein: CASGLEGVNSGNTIYF.

J is TRBJ1-1 and V is TRBV12-5, with 8 bases lining up with TRBD1. The CDR3 has 15 amino acids. The germline CDR1 and CDR2 sequences are LGHNT and FRNRAP. The junction had 7 bases not matched to a gene; V was cut back by 6 bases and J by 1 base. CDR3 nucleotides: TGTGCTAGTGGCCTCTGGACAGGGACGAACACTGAAGCTTTCTTT. Amino acids: CASGLWTGTNTEAFF.

This rearrangement joins TRBV10-3 to TRBJ2-1; D is unclear. The CDR3 is 11 residues long. Trimming removed 1 base from V and 8 bases from J, with 3 bases in between. Germline loops: CDR1 ENHRY, CDR2 SYGVKD. The CDR3 loop is CAISELYEQFF. The DNA for the CDR3 is TGTGCCATCAGTGAGTTATATGAGCAGTTCTTC.

CDR3 sequence reads: CASSRRLAGRNTGELFF. The CDR3 bases are TGTGCCAGCAGCCGAAGACTAGCGGGACGGAACACCGGGGAGCTGTTTTTT. The chain employs TRBV6-4 and TRBJ2-2, with 11 bases identical to TRBD2. This CDR3 has 17 amino acids. The V segment lost 6 bases and the J segment 1 base; nucleotides outside the gene matches: 7. The germline V gene has CDR1 MRHNA and CDR2 SNTAGT.

The CDR3 DNA sequence: TGTGCCAGCAGTGAAGCGGACAGCTACTACGAGCAGTACTTC. Its protein product is CASSEADSYYEQYF. The rearrangement joins TRBV6-1 to TRBJ2-7; the D gene is possibly TRBD1 (6 bases). The CDR3 runs to 14 residues. V lost 0 bases and J 3 bases, leaving 9 bases between the germline ends. The germline CDR1 and CDR2 sequences are MNHNS and SASEGT.

This chain uses TRBV12-3 or TRBV12-4 with TRBJ1-2; a possible D gene is TRBD1 (5 bases). V lost 0 bases and J lost 5, with 7 bases in between. The CDR3 has 13 amino acids. Written as DNA, the CDR3 is TGTGCCAGCAGTTTAGCGGAGGGGTATGGCTACACCTTC. This codes for CASSLAEGYGYTF.

The chain joins TRBV11-3 to TRBJ2-1, with 8 bases that match TRBD2. V trimming: 3 bases; J trimming: 2 bases; junction bases outside the gene matches: 9. CDR1 and CDR2 (germline): SGHNT, YENEEA. The CDR3 totals 17 residues. The CDR3: CASSFSAGTRAYNEQFF. CDR3 DNA sequence: TGTGCCAGCAGCTTCTCCGCCGGGACTAGAGCCTACAATGAGCAGTTCTTC.

The sample holds one count of this clone. The rearrangement links TRBV30 to TRBJ2-5; D unresolved. This CDR3 is 12 amino acids long. From germline, CDR1 is GTSNPN and CDR2 SVGIG (reference sequence). Trimming stripped 0 bases from V and 3 bases from J, with 5 bases between. The CDR3 spells CAWSVSKETQYF. The CDR3 coding sequence is TGTGCCTGGAGTGTCAGTAAAGAGACCCAGTACTTC.

J is TRBJ2-7 and V is TRBV9, with D possibly TRBD2 on 6 matching bases. The CDR3 is 16 residues long. V was cut by 0 bases and J by 5 bases, with 18 bases left in between. Germline CDR1 and CDR2: SGDLS and YYNGEE. The CDR3 spells CASSVEIGGNGNEQYF. CDR3 nucleotides: TGTGCCAGCAGCGTAGAGATAGGAGGGAACGGGAACGAGCAGTACTTC.

The rearrangement joins TRBV4-1 to TRBJ1-6, with TRBD1 identical over 7 bases. Germline lookup yields CDR1 MGHRA and CDR2 YSYEKL. This CDR3 has 17 residues. The J segment lost 5 bases and the V segment lost 0 bases, leaving 7 bases of the junction unmatched. The CDR3 sequence is CASSQDSGTEDNSPLHF. The CDR3 DNA reads TGCGCCAGCAGCCAAGATTCCGGGACAGAGGATAATTCACCCCTCCACTTT.

This sequence joins TRBV4-2 and TRBJ2-1; TRBD2 aligns across 12 bases. This CDR3 contains 16 residues. Trimming took 5 bases from V and 7 from J; bases not matched to a gene: 9. Germline V lookup: CDR1 LGHNA, CDR2 YNFKEQ. CDR3 sequence: CASSERLAGARNEQFF. In DNA, the CDR3 is TGTGCCAGCAGCGAGAGACTAGCGGGAGCTAGGAATGAGCAGTTCTTC.

The V and J genes are TRBV28 and TRBJ1-2; 7 bases match TRBD1. The CDR3 spans 15 residues. In germline, CDR1 is MDHEN, CDR2 SYDVKM. J was trimmed by 2 bases and V by 6 bases; bases with no gene match: 9. Here the CDR3 reads CASRGGGGYNYGYTF. CDR3 DNA: TGTGCCAGCAGAGGGGGCGGGGGGTACAACTATGGCTACACCTTC.

This chain links TRBV5-8 with TRBJ1-5, with D uncertain. The length of the CDR3 is 12 residues. Germline-derived CDR1 and CDR2 are SGHTS and YDEGEE. Trimming took off 4 bases at V and 11 bases at J, with 13 bases between the two ends. CDR3 nucleotide sequence: TGTGCCAGCAGCCTTAGGGTCGGGGCCCAGCATTTT. Translation gives CASSLRVGAQHF.

This chain joins TRBV19 and TRBJ2-3, with D possibly being TRBD1 (7 bases). Trimming cost V 6 bases and J 1 base, with 14 bases left between them. The CDR3 runs to 15 residues. From germline, CDR1 is LNHDA and CDR2 SQIVND (reference sequence). CDR3 DNA: TGTGCCAGTAGCCCCCAGGGGGGAGGCACAGATACGCAGTATTTT. Its translation: CASSPQGGGTDTQYF.

The genes are TRBV18 and TRBJ2-7; D might be TRBD1 (5 bases). V shed 5 bases and J shed 3 bases, with 14 bases lying between them. The CDR3 sequence is 14 residues long. Germline CDR1 and CDR2: KGHSH and LQKENI. The CDR3 coding sequence is TGTGCCAGCTCAGATTCGGCAGGGAACTACGAGCAGTACTTC. Translation gives CASSDSAGNYEQYF.

This clone appeared a single time. The chain carries TRBV6-5 and TRBJ1-4, with D unclear. This CDR3 comprises 15 residues. Between the trimmed V and J ends, which lost 4 bases and 7 bases, there was a span of 16 bases. Germline V gene lookup returns CDR1 MNHEY and CDR2 SVGAGI. The CDR3 coding sequence is TGTGCCAGCAGTTCTCGACCCGGACTAGGTGAAAAACTGTTTTTT. Its protein is CASSSRPGLGEKLFF.

The sample holds one count of this clone. The V gene is TRBV6-5, the J gene TRBJ2-5, with D unclear. This CDR3 spans 12 amino acids. Trimming shortened V by 4 bases and J by 9 bases, and 12 bases separated the two germline ends. The germline CDR1 and CDR2 sequences are MNHEY and SVGAGI. CDR3 loop: CASSSPPSAQYF. Here the CDR3 DNA reads TGTGCCAGCAGTTCCCCCCCCTCGGCCCAGTACTTC.

This rearrangement joins TRBV19 to TRBJ1-1; 7 nucleotides line up with TRBD1. Germline V gives CDR1 LNHDA, CDR2 SQIVND (reference sequence). The CDR3 extends over 14 amino acids. V shed 4 bases and J 5 bases; nucleotides not matched to a gene: 7. CDR3 coding DNA: TGTGCCAGTAGTACTCGACAGGGATGGACTGAAGCTTTCTTT. As protein: CASSTRQGWTEAFF.

The table lists this clone with a count of one. V and J are TRBV5-8 and TRBJ1-1; possibly TRBD1 for D (6 bases). V was clipped by 3 bases and J by 0 bases, with 9 bases between them. This CDR3 is built from 14 residues. The germline V gene encodes CDR1 SGHTS and CDR2 YDEGEE. The CDR3 loop reads CASSSQGLNTEAFF. The CDR3, as DNA: TGTGCCAGCAGCTCTCAGGGGTTGAACACTGAAGCTTTCTTT. Drawing the rest from reference TRBV5-8 and TRBJ1-1, the complete variable domain is EAGVTQSPTHLIKTRGQQATLRCSPISGHTSVYWYQQALGLGLQFLLWYDEGEERNRGNFPPRFSGRQFPNYSSELNVNALELEDSALYLCASSSQGLNTEAFFGQGTRLTVV.

This clone was observed a handful of times. The rearrangement links TRBV4-2 to TRBJ2-1, with TRBD2 identical over 7 bases. The trim removed 2 bases at V and 5 bases at J, leaving 9 bases unmatched. The CDR3 consists of 16 residues. Germline-derived CDR1 and CDR2 are LGHNA and YNFKEQ. In nucleotides, the CDR3 is TGTGCCAGCAGCCAAATCGCGCCGGGAGGCGACAATGAGCAGTTCTTC. Its protein is CASSQIAPGGDNEQFF.

The chain combines TRBV4-2 with TRBJ1-4; D unresolved. The V end lost 4 bases, the J end lost 8 bases, and 23 bases lay between the germline ends. The CDR3 runs to 17 residues. Germline V lookup: CDR1 LGHNA, CDR2 YNFKEQ. The CDR3 DNA is TGTGCCAGCAGCCTTGACGGCGGAATTTCCTCTGGGGAAAAACTGTTTTTT. It codes for CASSLDGGISSGEKLFF.

The genes are TRBV6-2 or TRBV6-3 and TRBJ2-4; possibly TRBD1 for D (5 bases). The CDR3 contains 12 residues. Trimming removed 5 bases at V and 8 bases at J, with 10 bases between. Germline assignment: CDR1 MNHEY and CDR2 SVGEGT. The CDR3 loop reads CASSQQGYIQYF. CDR3 nucleotide sequence: TGTGCCAGCAGTCAGCAGGGATACATTCAGTACTTC.

This clone was seen once. The CDR3 nucleotides read TGTGCCAGCAGTGTCACAAGGGGGAACAATCAGCCCCAGCATTTT. Translated, it gives CASSVTRGNNQPQHF. The V call is TRBV2, the J call TRBJ1-5; tentative D call: TRBD1 (6 bases). This CDR3 is 15 amino acids long. The germline gives CDR1 SNHLY, CDR2 FYNNEI. The V end lost 4 bases, the J end lost 3 bases, and 13 bases lay between the germline ends.